Included here is one T cell receptor beta chain sequence, with context. The antigen is not known. These data originate in a study of cytomegalovirus exposure and HLA in healthy donors. Study-wide results and limits: Rarity characterized most TCR sequences, yet some public TCRs appeared in many donors. HLA-A and HLA-B allele assignments for most subjects were reportedly predicted accurately using TCR beta sequences.

CDR1 is LNHDA and CDR2 is SQIVND in the germline V gene (reference sequence). Trimming cost V 5 bases and J 7 bases; bases outside gene matches: 5. The CDR3 covers 13 residues. Use of 60 Vbeta and 13 Jbeta primers characterized the PCR. Per the original methods: Later reanalysis found approximately 80 million unique TCR beta chains, around 9.9 million of them shared. Clones were sequenced by immunoSEQ multiplex PCR, and TCRdb holds only the in-frame ones, with some missing. Clonal size and the V and J genes are those of that table, whereas D and trimming came from the DNA. Of about 180,000 clones detected, around four fifths appear once; the ten largest clones hold about 1.3%.

This clonotype originated in a man in his thirties or forties in good health and CMV-seronegative. Sequenced sample: PBMCs. This chain connects TRBV19 to TRBJ1-5; the match to TRBD1 covers 7 bases. CDR3 coding DNA: TGTGCCAGTAGTGGGGACAGTACGCAGCCCCAGCATTTT. This encodes CASSGDSTQPQHF.